Described below is a single T cell receptor beta chain sequence and its context. This sample is part of a study of tumor-infiltrating lymphocytes in primary liver carcinoma. Synthesis of TCR beta cDNA was carried out from 500 ng total RNA with a constant-region primer. Three rounds of nested multiplex PCR with slightly modified ARM-PCR produced TCR beta libraries. The first two PCR rounds used TRBV1-TRBV30 primers with a Cbeta primer, roughly 10 cycles each. TCRdb used MiXCR to reprocess the multiplex PCR reads, holding one entry per CDR3 protein. The repertoire has over 100,000 distinct CDR3 sequences, around 65% of them found once; the top ten carry more than 7%. The source material, 20-30 mg of unsorted bulk tissue, was used to co-extract RNA and DNA. The V gene's germline CDR1 is SNHLY and CDR2 FYNNEI. Trimming left V 9 bases short and J 3 bases short, with 18 bases between. This CDR3 is built from 15 residues.

What was sequenced was tumor-adjacent normal liver tissue. The clonotype originates from a woman aged 55-70 years with primary liver carcinoma and hepatitis B virus infection. The V gene is TRBV2, the J gene TRBJ2-1; D perhaps matches TRBD2 (5 bases). CDR3 sequence reads: CASSAAIGNYNEQFF. In nucleotides, the CDR3 is TGTGCCAGTAGCGCCGCCATAGGGAACTACAATGAGCAGTTCTTC.